Listed below are T cell receptor beta chains from one sample, sequenced in a study of human T cells and chemical hapten exposure. TCRdb independently ran MiXCR on the RACE reads; one entry per CDR3 protein. The sample includes about 82,000 distinct CDR3 sequences, around 10% of them seen just once. The material sequenced was whole blood, taken in connection with sensitization to the hapten diphenylcyclopropenone (DPC). These receptors were taken from a woman in her fifties or sixties with alopecia areata. Some clones in this sample may be carry-over from other donors' samples. CDR3s include the opening cysteine and the closing phenylalanine or tryptophan. A D gene is named only where the DNA matches it firmly. Some rows mark clone size as missing; the rest say once, few, many or name a class of expanded clone.

j_gene | v_gene | abundance | d_gene | CDR3aa | CDR3nt
TRBJ2-2 | TRBV20-1 | . | . | CSARSPGLTGGFTGELFF | TGCAGTGCTAGGTCCCCGGGGCTTACGGGGGGCTTCACCGGGGAGCTGTTTTTT
TRBJ1-5 | TRBV18 | . | . | CASSPPYTDNQPQHF | TGTGCCAGCTCACCACCTTACACAGACAATCAGCCCCAGCATTTT
TRBJ2-3 | TRBV7-2 | many | . | CASSLLGGETDTQYF | TGTGCCAGCAGCTTACTTGGCGGGGAGACAGATACGCAGTATTTT
TRBJ2-1 | TRBV7-7 | many | . | CASSHGGPNEQFF | TGTGCTAGCAGCCACGGGGGGCCAAATGAGCAGTTCTTC
TRBJ1-4 | TRBV2 | many | . | CASSLTEVTNEKLFF | TGTGCCAGCAGTTTAACCGAGGTCACTAATGAAAAACTGTTTTTT
TRBJ2-1 | TRBV28 | many | TRBD2 | CASPPLGLAGVGGLEQFF | TGTGCCAGCCCCCCCCTGGGACTAGCGGGAGTGGGGGGATTAGAGCAGTTCTTC
TRBJ1-1 | TRBV27 | many | . | CASSFSTPNTEAFF | TGTGCCAGCAGTTTTAGCACCCCGAACACTGAAGCTTTCTTT
TRBJ1-1 | TRBV2 | many | TRBD1 | CASSEHRGVSEAFF | TGTGCCAGCAGTGAACACAGGGGAGTCTCTGAAGCTTTCTTT
TRBJ2-7 | TRBV20-1 | . | . | CSARDRAASYEQYF | TGCAGTGCTAGAGATCGCGCAGCGTCCTACGAGCAGTACTTC
TRBJ2-7 | TRBV23-1 | many | TRBD1 | CASSHPGQTYEQYF | TGCGCCAGCAGTCACCCGGGACAGACCTACGAGCAGTACTTC
TRBJ1-4 | TRBV20-1 | many | . | CSAQRQGTEKLFF | TGCAGTGCTCAACGGCAGGGGACGGAAAAACTGTTTTTT
TRBJ1-6 | TRBV5-4 | few | TRBD1 | CASSSHSRGNSPLHF | TGTGCCAGCAGCTCCCACAGCAGGGGGAATTCACCCCTCCACTTT
TRBJ2-1 | TRBV20-1 | . | TRBD2 | CSASFLAGGSYNEQFF | TGCAGTGCTAGTTTTTTGGCGGGAGGCTCCTACAATGAGCAGTTCTTC
TRBJ2-7 | TRBV4-3 | . | . | CASSQAPTAYEQYF | TGCGCCAGCAGCCAAGCACCGACAGCCTACGAGCAGTACTTC
TRBJ2-2 | TRBV6-6 | few | . | CASPHEPRRARTGELFF | TGTGCCAGCCCCCACGAACCGCGGCGGGCTCGCACCGGGGAGCTGTTTTTT
TRBJ2-3 | TRBV10-3 | . | . | CAIRRLTSTDTQYF | TGTGCCATCAGGAGACTAACTAGCACAGATACGCAGTATTTT
TRBJ2-5 | TRBV20-1 | many | . | CSAWARHPSPETQYF | TGCAGTGCTTGGGCCCGACATCCTTCCCCAGAGACCCAGTACTTC
TRBJ1-3 | TRBV7-2 | . | TRBD1 | CASSSRGLGNTIYF | TGTGCCAGCAGCTCAAGGGGGCTCGGAAACACCATATATTTT
TRBJ2-5 | TRBV7-2 | . | TRBD2 | CTSMRRGGPETQYF | TGTACCAGCATGAGGCGGGGGGGCCCAGAGACCCAGTACTTC
TRBJ2-5 | TRBV28 | . | TRBD2 | CASSSTGGKTQYF | TGTGCCAGCAGTTCTACGGGGGGGAAGACCCAGTACTTC
TRBJ2-3 | TRBV5-1 | few | . | CASSLVRGTDTQYF | TGCGCCAGCAGCTTGGTACGCGGTACAGATACGCAGTATTTT
TRBJ2-7 | TRBV4-3 | few | TRBD2 | CASSQDLAGTPYEQYF | TGCGCCAGCAGCCAGGACCTAGCGGGGACACCCTACGAGCAGTACTTC
TRBJ2-3 | TRBV10-3 | many | TRBD1 | CAISESGGQGLDTQYF | TGTGCCATCAGTGAGTCAGGTGGACAGGGCCTAGATACGCAGTATTTT
TRBJ1-5 | TRBV2 | many | . | CASRDHQHQPQHF | TGTGCCAGCAGGGACCATCAACATCAGCCCCAGCATTTT
TRBJ2-2 | TRBV25-1 | . | TRBD2 | CASSERVLAGNTGELFF | TGTGCCAGCAGTGAGAGGGTGCTAGCGGGTAACACCGGGGAGCTGTTTTTT
TRBJ1-2 | TRBV7-6 | . | . | CASSTRPRGAGGYTF | TGTGCCAGCAGTACACGGCCCCGGGGGGCTGGTGGCTACACCTTC
TRBJ2-1 | TRBV5-1 | few | TRBD1 | CASSSLQGQGPSEFF | TGCGCCAGCAGCTCGCTCCAGGGACAGGGGCCTTCCGAGTTCTTC
TRBJ1-2 | TRBV6-5 | few | . | CASSYGPNYGYTF | TGTGCCAGCAGTTACGGGCCGAACTATGGCTACACCTTC
TRBJ2-3 | TRBV15 | few | TRBD1 | CATRGDRGRDTQYF | TGTGCCACCAGAGGGGACAGGGGGAGAGATACGCAGTATTTT
TRBJ2-3 | TRBV12-3/TRBV12-4 | few | . | CASSLAWDATDTQYF | TGTGCCAGCAGTCTCGCCTGGGACGCCACAGATACGCAGTATTTT
TRBJ2-5 | TRBV5-1 | many | . | CASSFLSRDSGETQYF | TGCGCCAGCAGCTTTCTATCCCGGGACAGCGGGGAGACCCAGTACTTC
TRBJ2-5 | TRBV2 | . | . | CASSGPARGKEETQYF | TGTGCCAGCAGTGGACCGGCCCGGGGGAAGGAAGAGACCCAGTACTTC
TRBJ1-5 | TRBV19 | few | . | CASSIASARYSNQPQHF | TGTGCCAGTAGTATCGCATCGGCACGCTATAGCAATCAGCCCCAGCATTTT
TRBJ1-5 | TRBV4-1 | . | . | CASSQDWSSQPQHF | TGCGCCAGCAGCCAAGATTGGTCATCCCAGCCCCAGCATTTT
TRBJ2-3 | TRBV5-4 | few | TRBD1 | CASSSRLGGLTDTQYF | TGTGCCAGCAGCTCCCGCTTAGGGGGCCTCACAGATACGCAGTATTTT
TRBJ1-2 | TRBV19 | many | . | CASLRPADYGYTF | TGTGCCTCGTTGCGACCAGCGGACTATGGCTACACCTTC
TRBJ1-4 | TRBV28 | . | . | CASSSSDSSNEKLFF | TGTGCCAGCAGTTCATCGGACAGCTCAAATGAAAAACTGTTTTTT
TRBJ2-3 | TRBV7-9 | few | TRBD2 | CASSKLSGGLTDTQYF | TGTGCCAGCAGCAAGCTAAGCGGGGGGTTGACAGATACGCAGTATTTT
TRBJ2-2 | TRBV29-1 | many | . | CSVERDTGELFF | TGCAGCGTTGAAAGGGACACCGGGGAGCTGTTTTTT
TRBJ1-1 | TRBV6-2/TRBV6-3 | . | TRBD1 | CASSTAGTGYTEAFF | TGTGCCAGCAGTACTGCCGGGACAGGATACACTGAAGCTTTCTTT
TRBJ2-2 | TRBV9 | . | . | CASSAGTINTGELFF | TGTGCCAGCAGCGCAGGGACAATTAACACCGGGGAGCTGTTTTTT